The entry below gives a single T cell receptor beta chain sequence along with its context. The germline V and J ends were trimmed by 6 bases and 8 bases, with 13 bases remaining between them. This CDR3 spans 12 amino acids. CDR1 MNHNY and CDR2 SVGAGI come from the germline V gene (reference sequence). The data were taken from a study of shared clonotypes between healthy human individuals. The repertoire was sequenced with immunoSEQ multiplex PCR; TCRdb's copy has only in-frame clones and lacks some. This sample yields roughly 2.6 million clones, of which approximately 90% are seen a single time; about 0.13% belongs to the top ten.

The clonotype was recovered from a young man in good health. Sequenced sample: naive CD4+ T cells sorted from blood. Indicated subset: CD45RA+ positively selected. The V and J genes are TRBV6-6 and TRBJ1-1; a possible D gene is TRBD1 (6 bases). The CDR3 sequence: CASSYGQSEAFF. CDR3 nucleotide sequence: TGTGCCAGCAGCTACGGACAGTCGGAAGCTTTCTTT.